The source of this T cell receptor beta chain is a study of T cell repertoires in cytomegalovirus infection. Germline V lookup: CDR1 SGHDT, CDR2 YYEEEE. Trimming took 3 bases from V and 1 from J; bases not matched to a gene: 9. The length of the CDR3 is 17 residues. This clonotype was recorded a few times. TCRdb used MiXCR to reprocess the reads, holding one entry per CDR3 protein. This table holds approximately 550,000 distinct CDR3 sequences, about 15% found once. The source is a human donor in good health (CMV status not recorded). Some clones in this sample may be carry-over from other donors' samples. Material for sequencing was CD8+ T cells from PBMCs. The chain has TRBV5-6 and TRBJ2-7, with 11 bases identical to TRBD1. The CDR3 DNA follows: TGTGCCAGCAGCTCAAGGCGGGACAGGGGGGGATCCTACGAGCAGTACTTC. Encoded protein: CASSSRRDRGGSYEQYF.